This T cell receptor beta chain was identified during a study of blood T cell repertoires in COVID-19. Study at large: Sites across the United States, Italy and Spain contributed samples from acute and convalescent COVID-19.

In the authors' workflow: Amplifying reference gene primers gave estimates of nucleated cell counts. The protocol was immunoSEQ multiplex PCR, while the TCRdb copy is restricted to in-frame clones and leaves out a portion. V, J and clone size derive from that table, while D and trimming were established from the DNA sequence. The data show about 130,000 clones, about 86% seen once. V lost 0 bases and J lost 5, with 11 bases in between. The germline CDR1 and CDR2 sequences are SGHRS and YFSETQ. CDR3 length: 14 residues. The specimen was peripheral blood. The J gene is TRBJ2-5, the V gene TRBV5-1; tentatively, D is TRBD1 (5 bases). This sequence was found in a woman aged 55-70 years with active or convalescent COVID-19. CDR3 sequence (DNA): TGCGCCAGCAGCTTGGTGACAGACGGGGAGACCCAGTACTTC. It codes for CASSLVTDGETQYF.